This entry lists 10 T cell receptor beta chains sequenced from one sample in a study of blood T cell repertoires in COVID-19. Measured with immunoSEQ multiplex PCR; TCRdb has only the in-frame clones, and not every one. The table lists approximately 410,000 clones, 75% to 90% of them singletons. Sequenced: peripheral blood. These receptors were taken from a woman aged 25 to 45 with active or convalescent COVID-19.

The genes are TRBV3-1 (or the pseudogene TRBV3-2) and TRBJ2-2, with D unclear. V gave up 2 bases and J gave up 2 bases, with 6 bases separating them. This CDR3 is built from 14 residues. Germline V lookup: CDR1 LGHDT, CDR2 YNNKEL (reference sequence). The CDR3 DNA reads TGTGCCAGCAGCCAAATTTCTAACACCGGGGAGCTGTTTTTT. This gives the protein CASSQISNTGELFF.

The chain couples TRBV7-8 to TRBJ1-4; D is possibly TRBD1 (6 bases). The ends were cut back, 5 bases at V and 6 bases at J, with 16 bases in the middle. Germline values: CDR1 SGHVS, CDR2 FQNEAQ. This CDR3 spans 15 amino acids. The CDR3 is CASSKGQSPYEKLFF. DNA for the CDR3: TGTGCCAGCAGCAAAGGACAGAGTCCGTATGAAAAACTGTTTTTT.

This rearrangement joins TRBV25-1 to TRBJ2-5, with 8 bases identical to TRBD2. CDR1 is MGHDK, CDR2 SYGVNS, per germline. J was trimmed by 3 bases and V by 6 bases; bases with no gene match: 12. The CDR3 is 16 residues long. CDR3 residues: CASSHPRGLVEETQYF. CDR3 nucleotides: TGTGCCAGCAGCCACCCCCGGGGACTAGTAGAAGAGACCCAGTACTTC. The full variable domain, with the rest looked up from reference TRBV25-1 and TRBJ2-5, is EADIYQTPRYLVIGTGKKITLECSQTMGHDKMYWYQQDPGMELHLIHYSYGVNSTEKGDLSSESTVSRIRTEHFPLTLESARPSHTSQYLCASSHPRGLVEETQYFGPGTRLLVL.

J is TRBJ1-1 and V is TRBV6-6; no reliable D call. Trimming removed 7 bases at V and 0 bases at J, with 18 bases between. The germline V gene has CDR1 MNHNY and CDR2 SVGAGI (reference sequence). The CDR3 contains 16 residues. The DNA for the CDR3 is TGTGCCAGCAAAGTTGCCCGCGGGTCCATGAACACTGAAGCTTTCTTT. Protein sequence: CASKVARGSMNTEAFF.

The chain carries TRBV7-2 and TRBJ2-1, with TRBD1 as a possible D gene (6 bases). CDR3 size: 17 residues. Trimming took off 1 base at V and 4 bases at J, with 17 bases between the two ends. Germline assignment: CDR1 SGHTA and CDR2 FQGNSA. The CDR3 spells CASSLVFSLGGYNEQFF. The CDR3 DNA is TGTGCCAGCAGCTTAGTCTTCTCGCTAGGGGGATACAATGAGCAGTTCTTC.

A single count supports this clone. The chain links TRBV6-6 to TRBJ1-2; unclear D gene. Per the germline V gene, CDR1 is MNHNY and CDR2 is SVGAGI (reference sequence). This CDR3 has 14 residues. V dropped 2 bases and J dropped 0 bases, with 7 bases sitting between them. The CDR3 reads CASSYEGTNYGYTF. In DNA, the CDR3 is TGTGCCAGCAGTTACGAGGGAACTAACTATGGCTACACCTTC.

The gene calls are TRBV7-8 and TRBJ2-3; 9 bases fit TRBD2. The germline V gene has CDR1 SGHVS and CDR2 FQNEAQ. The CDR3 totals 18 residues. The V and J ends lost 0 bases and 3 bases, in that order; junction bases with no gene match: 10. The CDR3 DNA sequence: TGTGCCAGCAGCTTAGCGGGCGGTAGCGGGAGAGGAACAGATACGCAGTATTTT. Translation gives CASSLAGGSGRGTDTQYF.

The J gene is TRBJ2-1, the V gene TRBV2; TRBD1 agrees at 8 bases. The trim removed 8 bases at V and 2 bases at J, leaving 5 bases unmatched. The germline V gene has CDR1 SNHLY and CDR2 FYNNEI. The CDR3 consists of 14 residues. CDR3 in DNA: TGTGCCAGCCTAGACAGGGGCACCTACAATGAGCAGTTCTTC. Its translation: CASLDRGTYNEQFF.

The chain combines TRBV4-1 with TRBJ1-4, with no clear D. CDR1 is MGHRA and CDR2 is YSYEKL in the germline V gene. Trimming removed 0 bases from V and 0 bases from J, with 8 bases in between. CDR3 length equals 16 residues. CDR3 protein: CASSQEKEATNEKLFF. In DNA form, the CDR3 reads TGCGCCAGCAGCCAAGAAAAGGAGGCAACTAATGAAAAACTGTTTTTT.

For the CDR3, the DNA is TGTGCCAGCAGCTGGGACAGGGAGACTGAAGCTTTCTTT. Amino acid sequence: CASSWDRETEAFF. The chain combines TRBV7-2 with TRBJ1-1; 9 bases are a match to TRBD1. This CDR3 has 13 residues. Germline-derived CDR1 and CDR2 are SGHTA and FQGNSA. The V segment lost 4 bases and the J segment 5 bases; nucleotides outside the gene matches: 2. Looking up the rest from reference TRBV7-2 and TRBJ1-1 gives the full variable domain: GAGVSQSPSNKVTEKGKDVELRCDPISGHTALYWYRQSLGQGLEFLIYFQGNSAPDKSGLPSDRFSAERTGGSVSTLTIQRTQQEDSAVYLCASSWDRETEAFFGQGTRLTVV.